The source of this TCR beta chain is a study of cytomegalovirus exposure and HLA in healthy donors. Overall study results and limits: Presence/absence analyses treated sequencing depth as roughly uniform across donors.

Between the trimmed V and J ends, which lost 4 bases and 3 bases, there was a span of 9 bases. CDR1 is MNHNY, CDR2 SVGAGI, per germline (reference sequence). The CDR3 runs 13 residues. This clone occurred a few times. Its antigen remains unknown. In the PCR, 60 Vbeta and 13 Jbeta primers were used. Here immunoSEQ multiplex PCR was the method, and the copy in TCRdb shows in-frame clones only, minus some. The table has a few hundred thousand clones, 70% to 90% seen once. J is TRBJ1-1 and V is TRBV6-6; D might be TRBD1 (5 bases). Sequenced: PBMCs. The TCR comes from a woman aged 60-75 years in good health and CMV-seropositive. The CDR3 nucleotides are TGTGCCAGCAGTTGGACGGGGGACACTGAAGCTTTCTTT. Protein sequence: CASSWTGDTEAFF.